This paragraph reports one TCR beta chain. Its matching antigen is unknown. This specimen belongs to a study of cytomegalovirus exposure and HLA in healthy donors. Whole-study findings and limits: It was confirmed in vitro that a few of the CMV-associated chains were specific for CMV antigens.

Germline values: CDR1 GTSNPN, CDR2 SVGIG (reference sequence). The junction had 2 bases not matched to a gene; V was cut back by 3 bases and J by 0 bases. This CDR3 spans 16 amino acids. The assay was immunoSEQ multiplex PCR, and TCRdb's table has in-frame clones only and misses some. The sample lists 150,000 to 200,000 clones; around nine tenths were seen once. The source material was PBMCs. This clonotype originated in a man aged 25-45 years in good health and CMV-seropositive. The chain has TRBV30 and TRBJ2-2, with TRBD2 matching over 12 bases. CDR3 amino acids: CAWRLAGGANTGELFF. CDR3 nucleotides: TGTGCCTGGAGACTAGCGGGGGGCGCGAACACCGGGGAGCTGTTTTTT.